One and the same sample provided the 15 T cell receptor beta chains below, sequenced in a study of CD8+CD57+ T cells in acquired aplastic anemia. The template for TCR beta VDJ and CDR3 sequence profiling was genomic DNA. MiXCR, applied by TCRdb to the reads, yields one record per CDR3 protein. This sample has about 190,000 distinct CDR3 sequences, with around 66% found just once. The sequencing input was sorted CD4+, CD8+, or CD8+CD57+ T cells (not recorded which) from PBMCs. These receptor sequences come from a human donor with severe aplastic anemia or a healthy control (not recorded which).

In this sample, this clonotype turned up many times. This chain joins TRBV7-9 and TRBJ2-3; D is perhaps TRBD2 (5 bases). Trimming cost V 4 bases and J 3 bases, with 11 bases left between them. This CDR3 spans 14 amino acids. Germline V gene lookup returns CDR1 SEHNR and CDR2 FQNEAQ (reference sequence). The CDR3 DNA reads as TGTGCCAGCAGCTCAGCCCTAGCAACAGATACGCAGTATTTT. Its translation: CASSSALATDTQYF.

The V gene is TRBV7-9, the J gene TRBJ2-7; D is tentatively TRBD1 or TRBD2 (5 bases each). Per the germline V gene, CDR1 is SEHNR and CDR2 is FQNEAQ (reference sequence). The CDR3 has 14 residues. V lost 1 base and J lost 6, with 13 bases in between. DNA for the CDR3: TGTGCCAGCAGCTTAGTTGGGGGACCGGGCGAGCAGTACTTC. It encodes CASSLVGGPGEQYF.

There are a few counts of this clonotype. V usage is TRBV12-3 or TRBV12-4 and J usage is TRBJ2-1; TRBD2 agrees at 9 bases. Losses at the gene ends were 7 bases for V and 4 bases for J; bases not matched to a gene: 8. The CDR3 has 15 amino acids. Here the CDR3 reads CASTRGLAGYNEQFF. In DNA, the CDR3 is TGTGCCAGCACCCGGGGACTAGCAGGTTACAATGAGCAGTTCTTC.

V gene TRBV7-8 combines with J gene TRBJ2-7, with no clear D. Germline CDR1 is SGHVS and CDR2 is FQNEAQ. Deletions cut 7 bases from V and 0 bases from J, with 13 bases between. The CDR3 runs to 14 residues. This chain's CDR3 is CASIPTPSSYEQYF. The CDR3, as DNA: TGTGCCAGCATCCCGACACCGAGCTCCTACGAGCAGTACTTC. Full variable domain (outside the CDR3, taken from reference TRBV7-8 and TRBJ2-7): GAGVSQSPRYKVAKRGQDVALRCDPISGHVSLFWYQQALGQGPEFLTYFQNEAQLDKSGLPSDRFFAERPEGSVSTLKIQRTQQEDSAVYLCASIPTPSSYEQYFGPGTRLTVT.

V gene TRBV9 combines with J gene TRBJ1-5, with D possibly TRBD1 on 6 matching bases. Per the germline V gene, CDR1 is SGDLS and CDR2 is YYNGEE. The CDR3 has 18 residues. V lost 3 bases to trimming and J lost 2 bases, with 21 bases between them. CDR3 loop: CASSDRGRGQRGNQPQHF. CDR3 DNA sequence: TGTGCCAGCAGCGATCGAGGCAGGGGACAAAGGGGCAATCAGCCCCAGCATTTT.

This clonotype has ten or more counts. V and J are TRBV12-3 or TRBV12-4 and TRBJ1-2, with D perhaps TRBD1 (6 bases). This CDR3 spans 16 amino acids. Trimming shortened V by 3 bases and J by 8 bases, and 22 bases separated the two germline ends. This chain's CDR3 is CASSFDAWGGGRGYTF. Written as DNA, the CDR3 is TGTGCCAGCAGTTTTGATGCGTGGGGAGGGGGAAGGGGCTACACCTTC.

This rearrangement joins TRBV19 to TRBJ1-1, with D uncertain. Germline CDR1 and CDR2: LNHDA and SQIVND (reference sequence). Trimming left V 7 bases short and J 2 bases short, with 11 bases between. This CDR3 spans 13 amino acids. The CDR3: CASTPRRNTEAFF. The CDR3 coding sequence is TGTGCCAGTACCCCGCGGCGAAACACTGAAGCTTTCTTT.

For this clonotype: At one boundary the junction diverges from the germline segment, which might be a read error. CDR3 loop: CSVEVHSNYGHTF. CDR3 DNA sequence: TGCAGCGTTGAAGTACACTCGAACTATGGCCACACCTTC. The chain links TRBV29-1 to TRBJ1-2, with unresolved D. There are 13 residues in the CDR3. Germline CDR1 and CDR2: SQVTM and ANQGSEA. The complete variable domain, with remaining parts taken from reference TRBV29-1 and TRBJ1-2, reads SAVISQKPSRDICQRGTSLTIQCQVDSQVTMMFWYRQQPGQSLTLIATANQGSEATYESGFVIDKFPISRPNLTFSTLTVSNMSPEDSSIYLCSVEVHSNYGHTFGSGTRLTVV.

The CDR3 sequence is CSASRLQGPDTQYF. The CDR3 DNA follows: TGCAGTGCTAGCCGCCTACAGGGACCAGATACGCAGTATTTT. This rearrangement joins TRBV20-1 to TRBJ2-3; D possibly corresponds to TRBD1 (6 bases). The CDR3 contains 14 residues. CDR1 is DFQATT, CDR2 SNEGSKA, per germline (reference sequence). V was cut by 3 bases and J by 4 bases, with 14 bases left in between.

The chain recombines TRBV15 with TRBJ2-1; 10 bases are a match to TRBD1. V dropped 3 bases and J dropped 10; count of bases not matched to a gene: 6. CDR1 and CDR2 from the germline V gene are LNHNV and YYDKDF (reference sequence). The CDR3 spans 14 residues. The CDR3 region has the DNA TGTGCCACCAGCAGGACAGGGGGCGGGAGAGAGCAGTTCTTC. Translation: CATSRTGGGREQFF.

This rearrangement joins TRBV19 to TRBJ2-7; D uncertain. The CDR3 is 14 amino acids. Germline V gives CDR1 LNHDA, CDR2 SQIVND (reference sequence). Between the trimmed V and J ends, which lost 2 bases and 3 bases, there was a span of 11 bases. The DNA for the CDR3 is TGTGCCAGTAGTATAAGAGGTCCCTTCTACGAGCAGTACTTC. It translates to CASSIRGPFYEQYF.

This clonotype has ten or more counts. The chain carries TRBV19 and TRBJ1-1; TRBD1 is a possible D gene (5 bases). CDR1 and CDR2 from the germline V gene are LNHDA and SQIVND (reference sequence). V lost 1 base and J 1 base, leaving 7 bases between the germline ends. The CDR3 contains 14 residues. DNA of the CDR3: TGTGCCAGTAGTATAGGCAGGGCGAACACTGAAGCTTTCTTT. Translation gives CASSIGRANTEAFF.

This clonotype was detected only a few times. The chain uses TRBV7-9 and TRBJ1-6; no firm D call. Germline V gene lookup returns CDR1 SEHNR and CDR2 FQNEAQ (reference sequence). The CDR3 totals 12 residues. V lost 2 bases and J 10 bases, leaving 6 bases between the germline ends. CDR3 loop: CASSLQASPLHF. The CDR3 bases are TGTGCCAGCAGCTTACAGGCCTCACCCCTCCACTTT.

The V call is TRBV5-1, the J call TRBJ2-7; TRBD2 is a possible D gene (5 bases). CDR3 length: 14 residues. Germline V lookup: CDR1 SGHRS, CDR2 YFSETQ. Trimming stripped 4 bases from V and 6 bases from J, with 17 bases between. CDR3 loop: CASSPGGVDGEQYF. The CDR3 nucleotides read TGCGCCAGCAGCCCTGGAGGTGTGGATGGCGAGCAGTACTTC.

Details on this clonotype: Here the CDR3 omits its conserved ending phenylalanine or tryptophan, so a read error is the likely source. The V gene is TRBV19, the J gene TRBJ2-5; 8 bases agree with TRBD2. The CDR3 runs to 14 residues. Germline assignment: CDR1 LNHDA and CDR2 SQIVND (reference sequence). V lost 4 bases to trimming and J lost 6 bases; unmatched junction nucleotides: 7. The CDR3 nucleotides read TGTGCCAGTAGTACCCGGGGGGGCGAGAAGACCCAGTACCTC. This encodes CASSTRGGEKTQYL.